A selection of T cell receptor beta chains follows, all from one sample in a study of early T cells in non-severe SARS-CoV-2 infection. TCRdb ran MiXCR on the 5' RACE reads and lists one entry per CDR3 protein. The sample records approximately 97,000 distinct CDR3 sequences, 9.5% to 11% being singletons. This material consisted of whole blood, taken at baseline. These TCRs come from an adult who was a healthcare worker with PCR-confirmed SARS-CoV-2 infection or an uninfected control (not recorded which). CDR3s include the opening cysteine and the closing phenylalanine or tryptophan. The D gene is left open where the match is weak. Some rows have no size entry. The others give once, few or many, or a class for an expanded clone.

TRBJ2-5	TRBV29-1	.	.	CSVQGGGEETQYF	TGCAGCGTTCAAGGGGGGGGAGAAGAGACCCAGTACTTC
TRBJ2-3	TRBV10-3	.	.	CAISADPRVADTQYF	TGTGCCATCAGTGCAGACCCTAGGGTAGCAGATACGCAGTATTTT
TRBJ2-2	TRBV10-3	TRBD2	.	CAITSTGGNTGELFF	TGTGCCATCACCAGCACGGGGGGGAACACCGGGGAGCTGTTTTTT
TRBJ1-4	TRBV7-9	TRBD1	.	CASSSGQGNEKLFF	TGTGCCAGCAGTTCCGGACAGGGTAATGAAAAACTGTTTTTT
TRBJ1-3	TRBV29-1	.	many	CSVEEGGNTIYF	TGCAGCGTTGAAGAGGGTGGAAACACCATATATTTT
TRBJ2-3	TRBV12-3/TRBV12-4	TRBD1	many	CASTSRQGGSDTQYF	TGTGCCAGCACCTCGAGACAGGGGGGGTCAGATACGCAGTATTTT
TRBJ1-2	TRBV2	TRBD1	.	CASSGQATIYGYTF	TGTGCCAGCAGCGGACAGGCCACTATCTATGGCTACACCTTC
TRBJ2-2	TRBV7-8	TRBD1	.	CASSRNTGGGTGELFF	TGTGCCAGCAGCCGAAATACAGGGGGCGGAACCGGGGAGCTGTTTTTT
TRBJ2-1	TRBV9	.	many	CASSVAGNEQFF	TGTGCCAGCAGCGTAGCAGGGAATGAGCAGTTCTTC
TRBJ1-4	TRBV5-4	TRBD1	.	CASSGDSEKLFF	TGTGCCAGCAGCGGGGACAGCGAAAAACTGTTTTTT
TRBJ2-7	TRBV11-2	TRBD1	.	CASSSDRDSPYEQYF	TGTGCCAGCAGCTCGGACCGGGACAGCCCCTACGAGCAGTACTTC
TRBJ2-1	TRBV5-1	TRBD1	.	CASSSTDGTGVDEQFF	TGCGCCAGCAGCTCCACCGACGGGACAGGGGTTGATGAGCAGTTCTTC
TRBJ1-1	TRBV5-1	.	few	CASSLASDSTEAFF	TGCGCCAGCAGCTTGGCGAGTGACAGCACTGAAGCTTTCTTT
TRBJ1-2	TRBV6-1	TRBD1	many	CASSETGYTYGYTF	TGTGCCAGCAGTGAGACAGGGTATACCTATGGCTACACCTTC
TRBJ1-1	TRBV20-1	.	.	CSARQGNTEAFF	TGCAGTGCTAGGCAGGGTAACACTGAAGCTTTCTTT
TRBJ2-5	TRBV28	.	.	CASSSLTGIVVETQYF	TGTGCCAGCAGTTCCCTGACAGGAATAGTGGTGGAGACCCAGTACTTC
TRBJ2-5	TRBV3-1	.	few	CASSHPGQETQYF	TGTGCCAGCAGCCACCCTGGACAAGAGACCCAGTACTTC
TRBJ1-4	TRBV19	.	.	CASGPGASEKLFF	TGTGCCAGTGGACCGGGAGCCTCCGAAAAACTGTTTTTT
TRBJ2-1	TRBV5-6	TRBD2	many	CASSLDGTSGSSFDEQFF	TGTGCCAGCAGCTTGGACGGGACTAGCGGGAGTAGCTTCGATGAGCAGTTCTTC
TRBJ1-1	TRBV20-1	.	few	CSARDGRPLAHTEAFF	TGCAGTGCTAGAGACGGCAGGCCCCTAGCCCACACTGAAGCTTTCTTT
TRBJ2-3	TRBV5-1	TRBD1	.	CASSASGTGSNTQYF	TGCGCCAGCAGCGCCTCCGGGACAGGGTCTAATACGCAGTATTTT
TRBJ2-3	TRBV2	.	few	CASSAFAGRLVTDTQYF	TGTGCCAGCAGTGCTTTCGCGGGGAGGTTGGTGACAGATACGCAGTATTTT